This is a list of T cell receptor beta chains from one sample in a study of CD8+CD57+ T cells in acquired aplastic anemia. From the reads, TCRdb called clonotypes with MiXCR, one entry per CDR3 protein. The data hold hundreds of thousands of distinct CDR3 sequences, with around 32% observed a single time. The sample was sorted CD4+, CD8+, or CD8+CD57+ T cells (not recorded which) from PBMCs. The receptors here all came from a human donor with aplastic anemia. Each CDR3 is given with its conserved first and last residue. A D gene is named only where the DNA matches it firmly. Only some rows state a clone size, as once, few, many or a class for expanded clones.

V gene	J gene	D gene	clone size	CDR3 DNA	CDR3 protein
TRBV7-9	TRBJ1-1	NA	few	TGTGCCAGCAGCTTAAACGCAGGAGACACTGAAGCTTTCTTT	CASSLNAGDTEAFF
TRBV14	TRBJ1-6	NA	NA	TGTGCCAGCTCACGGGCTGTGAGGGGCCGGAATTCACCCCTCCACTTT	CASSRAVRGRNSPLHF
TRBV10-3	TRBJ1-3	TRBD1	NA	TGTGCCATCATCCCGGACAGGGCTGAAAACACCATATATTTT	CAIIPDRAENTIYF
TRBV7-9	TRBJ1-4	NA	NA	TGTGCCAGCAGTCAAAGGGGGTTTAATGAAAAACTGTTTTTT	CASSQRGFNEKLFF
TRBV24-1	TRBJ1-5	NA	NA	TGTGCCACCAGTAGCGCAGGGAGCAATCAGCCCCAGCATTTT	CATSSAGSNQPQHF
TRBV19	TRBJ2-3	TRBD1	NA	TGTGCCAGCAGCCGGATGGGACAGGGAAAAGATACGCAGTATTTT	CASSRMGQGKDTQYF
TRBV20-1	TRBJ1-2	TRBD1	few	TGCAGTGCTCTCACAGGGGGCGTTTGGGACTATGGCTACACCTTC	CSALTGGVWDYGYTF
TRBV30	TRBJ1-1	NA	NA	TGTGCCTGGAGTGTACGACAGAGTGAAGCTTTCTTT	CAWSVRQSEAFF
TRBV14	TRBJ1-3	TRBD1	few	TGTGCCCGCAGCCAAGACAGGGCTGGAAACACCATATATTTT	CARSQDRAGNTIYF
TRBV18	TRBJ1-6	TRBD1	NA	TGTGCCAGCTCACCAAAAACAGGGGGCATGAATTCACCCCTCCACTTT	CASSPKTGGMNSPLHF
TRBV6-1	TRBJ1-5	NA	few	TGTGCCAGCAGTGTGAGGCAACTCCTCTATAGCAATCAGCCCCAGCATTTT	CASSVRQLLYSNQPQHF
TRBV20-1	TRBJ2-1	NA	few	TGCAGTGCGGTAGAAGTCTCCTACAATGAGCAGTTCTTC	CSAVEVSYNEQFF
TRBV24-1	TRBJ1-2	NA	many	TGTGCCACCAGTGATCCCGCAAAGGGGAACTATGGCTACACCTTC	CATSDPAKGNYGYTF
TRBV10-3	TRBJ1-3	NA	many	TGTGCCATCAGTAAGGACGTCTCTGGAAACACCATATATTTT	CAISKDVSGNTIYF